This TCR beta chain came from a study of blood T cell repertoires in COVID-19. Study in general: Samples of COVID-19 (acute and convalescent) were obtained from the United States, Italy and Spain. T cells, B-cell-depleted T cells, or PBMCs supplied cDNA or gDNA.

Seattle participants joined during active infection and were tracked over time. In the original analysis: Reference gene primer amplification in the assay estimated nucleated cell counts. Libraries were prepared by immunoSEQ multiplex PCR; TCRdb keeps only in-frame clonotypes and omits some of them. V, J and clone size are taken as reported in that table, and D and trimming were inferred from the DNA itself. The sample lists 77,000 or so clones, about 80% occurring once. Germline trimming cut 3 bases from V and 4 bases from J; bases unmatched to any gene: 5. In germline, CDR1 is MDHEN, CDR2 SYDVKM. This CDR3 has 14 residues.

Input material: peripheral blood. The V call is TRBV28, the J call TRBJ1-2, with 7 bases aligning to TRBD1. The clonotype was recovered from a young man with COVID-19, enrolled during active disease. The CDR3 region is CASSFGDSSYGYTF. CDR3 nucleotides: TGTGCCAGCAGTTTCGGGGACAGCTCCTATGGCTACACCTTC.